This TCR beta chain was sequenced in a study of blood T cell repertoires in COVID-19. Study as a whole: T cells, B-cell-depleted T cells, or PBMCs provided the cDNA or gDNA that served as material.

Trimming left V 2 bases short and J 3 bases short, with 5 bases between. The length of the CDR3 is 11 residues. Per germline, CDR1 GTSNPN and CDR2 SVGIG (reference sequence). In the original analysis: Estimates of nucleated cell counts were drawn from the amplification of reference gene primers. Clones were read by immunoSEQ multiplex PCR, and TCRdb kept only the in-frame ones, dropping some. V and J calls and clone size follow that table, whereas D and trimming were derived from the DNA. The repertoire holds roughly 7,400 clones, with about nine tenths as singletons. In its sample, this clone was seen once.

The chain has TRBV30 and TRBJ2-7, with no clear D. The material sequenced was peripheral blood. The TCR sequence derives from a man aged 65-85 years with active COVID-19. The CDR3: CAWSTYYEQYF. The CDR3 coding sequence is TGTGCCTGGAGTACCTACTACGAGCAGTACTTC.